The 20 T cell receptor beta chains in this list originate from one sample, sequenced in a study of T cell responses to AZD1222 COVID-19 vaccine. TCRdb keeps only in-frame clones here, not all; method: immunoSEQ multiplex PCR. The sample has 110,000 or so clones, around 89% seen once; the top ten hold approximately 3.4%. Specimen: peripheral blood, collected 28 days after the second AZD1222 dose. The source of these receptors is an adult who received the AZD1222 COVID-19 vaccine.

This chain links TRBV14 with TRBJ1-4; D might be TRBD1 (5 bases). Germline loops: CDR1 SGHDN, CDR2 FVKESK. Deletions cut 9 bases from V and 7 bases from J, with 18 bases between. The CDR3 has 14 amino acids. CDR3 protein: CASSDIFRAEKLFF. The CDR3 bases are TGTGCCAGTTCTGACATTTTCAGGGCTGAAAAACTGTTTTTT. Variable domain in full (rest from reference TRBV14 and TRBJ1-4): EAGVTQFPSHSVIEKGQTVTLRCDPISGHDNLYWYRRVMGKEIKFLLHFVKESKQDESGMPNNRFLAERTGGTYSTLKVQPAELEDSGVYFCASSDIFRAEKLFFGSGTQLSVL.

The chain carries TRBV4-3 and TRBJ2-1; D may be TRBD1 (5 bases). The ends were cut back, 0 bases at V and 3 bases at J, with 12 bases in the middle. CDR3 length: 16 residues. Germline V gene lookup returns CDR1 LGHNA and CDR2 YSLEER. CDR3 DNA: TGCGCCAGCAGCCAAGAACAGGAGTTTATCTACAATGAGCAGTTCTTC. This translates into CASSQEQEFIYNEQFF.

The J gene is TRBJ1-5, the V gene TRBV24-1; D gene uncertain. This CDR3 spans 14 amino acids. V lost 5 bases to trimming and J lost 0 bases, with 7 bases between them. Germline V gene data show CDR1 as KGHDR and CDR2 as SFDVKD. CDR3 residues: CATSVASSNQPQHF. The CDR3 nucleotides are TGTGCCACCAGTGTGGCCAGTAGCAATCAGCCCCAGCATTTT.

The chain has TRBV5-1 and TRBJ2-5; TRBD2 agrees at 9 bases. CDR1 is SGHRS and CDR2 is YFSETQ in the germline V gene. The trim removed 3 bases at V and 5 bases at J, leaving 11 bases unmatched. There are 16 residues in the CDR3. In DNA, the CDR3 is TGCGCCAGCAGCTCCGGGACTAGCTTTCAGGGGGAGACCCAGTACTTC. Translating gives CASSSGTSFQGETQYF. Variable domain in full (rest from reference TRBV5-1 and TRBJ2-5): KAGVTQTPRYLIKTRGQQVTLSCSPISGHRSVSWYQQTPGQGLQFLFEYFSETQRNKGNFPGRFSGRQFSNSRSEMNVSTLELGDSALYLCASSSGTSFQGETQYFGPGTRLLVL.

V usage is TRBV6-2 or TRBV6-3 and J usage is TRBJ2-7; 10 bases map to TRBD2. After removal of 4 bases from V and 6 bases from J, the junction contained 6 bases not matched to a gene. Germline V gene data show CDR1 as MNHEY and CDR2 as SVGEGT. The CDR3 length is 14 residues. The DNA for the CDR3 is TGTGCCAGCAGTTTGAGCGGGGGGGCTACCGAGCAGTACTTC. Protein: CASSLSGGATEQYF.

CDR3 residues: CASSTGGQGREKLFF. The CDR3 region has the DNA TGTGCCAGCAGTACCGGGGGACAGGGGAGGGAAAAACTGTTTTTT. The chain has TRBV28 and TRBJ1-4; the match to TRBD1 covers 10 bases. Germline values: CDR1 MDHEN, CDR2 SYDVKM. The CDR3 is 15 amino acids. With V trimmed by 5 bases and J by 8 bases, 8 bases remained unmatched.

CDR3 amino acids: CSVRKQVNTEAFF. The CDR3 nucleotides read TGCAGCGTGCGAAAACAGGTTAACACTGAAGCTTTCTTT. The V call is TRBV29-1, the J call TRBJ1-1; a weak D match, TRBD1 (5 bases). The CDR3 is 13 amino acids. Germline V gene lookup returns CDR1 SQVTM and CDR2 ANQGSEA. Deletions cut 6 bases from V and 2 bases from J, with 13 bases between.

The gene calls are TRBV19 and TRBJ1-1; perhaps TRBD1 as D (6 bases). CDR1 and CDR2 from the germline V gene are LNHDA and SQIVND (reference sequence). V lost 3 bases and J 10 bases, leaving 24 bases between the germline ends. The length of the CDR3 is 16 residues. The CDR3 nucleotides are TGTGCCAGTAGTATGGGGCGGGACACGTATAAGGCAGGAGCTTTCTTT. This sequence encodes CASSMGRDTYKAGAFF. The variable domain in full, with the rest retrieved from reference TRBV19 and TRBJ1-1, is DGGITQSPKYLFRKEGQNVTLSCEQNLNHDAMYWYRQDPGQGLRLIYYSQIVNDFQKGDIAEGYSVSREKKESFPLTVTSAQKNPTAFYLCASSMGRDTYKAGAFFGQGTRLTVV.

Here the CDR3 DNA reads TGTGCCAGCAGCCAAGGAGACAGGGACAATTACAATGAGCAGTTCTTC. Translating gives CASSQGDRDNYNEQFF. This chain links TRBV14 with TRBJ2-1; TRBD1 aligns across 7 bases. Trimming removed 1 base from V and 4 bases from J; junction bases left unmatched: 7. CDR1 is SGHDN and CDR2 is FVKESK in the germline V gene. The CDR3 totals 16 residues.

This chain connects TRBV2 to TRBJ2-7; TRBD2 might be the D (5 bases). V gave up 2 bases and J gave up 6 bases, with 17 bases separating them. Germline assignment: CDR1 SNHLY and CDR2 FYNNEI. There are 15 residues in the CDR3. The DNA of the CDR3 is TGTGCCAGCAGTGAACAGGCCCGGGTCGGAGGCGAGCAGTACTTC. This encodes CASSEQARVGGEQYF.

The V gene is TRBV15, the J gene TRBJ2-5, with TRBD2 matching 9 bases. CDR3 size: 15 residues. Trimming at V came to 5 bases and at J to 5 bases, leaving 9 bases not matched to a gene. Germline CDR1 and CDR2: LNHNV and YYDKDF (reference sequence). CDR3 protein: CATSFEGLASETQYF. DNA of the CDR3: TGTGCCACCAGCTTCGAGGGACTAGCTTCCGAGACCCAGTACTTC. Combining the CDR3 with reference TRBV15 and TRBJ2-5 gives the whole variable domain DAMVIQNPRYQVTQFGKPVTLSCSQTLNHNVMYWYQQKSSQAPKLLFHYYDKDFNNEADTPDNFQSRRPNTSFCFLDIRSPGLGDTAMYLCATSFEGLASETQYFGPGTRLLVL.

Details on this clone: In this CDR3 the conserved last residue, phenylalanine or tryptophan, is missing, so a read error is likely. The DNA is left out, because the CDR3 cannot be placed on it with certainty; the CDR3 is given as TCRdb lists it. The V gene is TRBV6-1, the J gene TRBJ1-4. The germline V gene encodes CDR1 MNHNS and CDR2 SASEGT. The CDR3 length equals 12 residues, ends included. The CDR3 region is CASSWEAGPASV.

This clone turned up a few times. J is TRBJ1-2 and V is TRBV27; D remains unclear. Trimming pared 2 bases from V and 4 bases from J, leaving 11 bases between. There are 14 residues in the CDR3. Germline CDR1 MNHEY, CDR2 SMNVEV (reference sequence). For the CDR3, the DNA is TGTGCCAGCAGTTTAGATTCGGGCACCTATGGCTACACCTTC. It encodes CASSLDSGTYGYTF.

J is TRBJ1-1 and V is TRBV28; D unclear. The V gene's germline CDR1 is MDHEN and CDR2 SYDVKM. This CDR3 is 11 amino acids long. V lost 5 bases and J 6 bases, leaving 7 bases between the germline ends. The CDR3 DNA reads as TGTGCCAGCAGTGATACGCCTGAAGCTTTCTTT. Translation: CASSDTPEAFF.

The chain recombines TRBV29-1 with TRBJ2-5; D may be TRBD1 (5 bases). Germline-derived CDR1 and CDR2 are SQVTM and ANQGSEA. Trimming stripped 0 bases from V and 5 bases from J, with 13 bases between. The CDR3 totals 14 residues. CDR3 sequence: CSVEDGREGETQYF. Written as DNA, the CDR3 is TGCAGCGTTGAAGACGGCAGGGAAGGGGAGACCCAGTACTTC.

The chain couples TRBV4-3 to TRBJ1-2; 8 positions agree with TRBD1. The CDR3 loop spans 16 amino acids. J gave up 4 bases and V 0 bases, and 7 bases lay outside the gene matches. Germline V gene lookup returns CDR1 LGHNA and CDR2 YSLEER. CDR3 loop: CASSQDHRGIGYGYTF. DNA of the CDR3: TGCGCCAGCAGCCAAGATCACAGGGGGATTGGCTATGGCTACACCTTC.

This rearrangement joins TRBV19 to TRBJ2-5; the D is unclear. Germline CDR1 reads LNHDA; CDR2 reads SQIVND (reference sequence). CDR3 length: 11 residues. V shed 6 bases and J shed 5 bases, with 7 bases lying between them. CDR3 nucleotides: TGTGCCAGTAGCCGTGGGGAGACCCAGTACTTC. It is translated as CASSRGETQYF.

V usage is TRBV11-3 and J usage is TRBJ2-1; perhaps TRBD1 as D (5 bases). CDR3 length: 16 residues. The V end was cut by 1 base, the J end by 4 bases, with 14 bases between. CDR1 is SGHNT, CDR2 YENEEA, per germline. The CDR3 loop is CASSLGGRGLYNEQFF. In nucleotides, the CDR3 is TGTGCCAGCAGCTTAGGGGGTAGGGGTTTATACAATGAGCAGTTCTTC. The variable domain in full, completed from reference TRBV11-3 and TRBJ2-1, reads EAGVVQSPRYKIIEKKQPVAFWCNPISGHNTLYWYLQNLGQGPELLIRYENEEAVDDSQLPKDRFSAERLKGVDSTLKIQPAELGDSAVYLCASSLGGRGLYNEQFFGPGTRLTVL.

The rearrangement uses TRBV6-5 and TRBJ1-4; tentative D call: TRBD1 (5 bases). Germline CDR1 reads MNHEY; CDR2 reads SVGAGI. Trimming left V 10 bases short and J 1 base short, with 10 bases between. This CDR3 is 13 amino acids long. The CDR3 coding sequence is TGTGCCACCCGAGGGGAAACTAATGAAAAACTGTTTTTT. Its protein product is CATRGETNEKLFF.

CDR3 DNA sequence: TGCAGCGTTAGTGGGGGCACTGAAGCTTTCTTT. Translation: CSVSGGTEAFF. The chain recombines TRBV29-1 with TRBJ1-1, with D perhaps TRBD1 (5 bases). Per germline, CDR1 SQVTM and CDR2 ANQGSEA. V dropped 5 bases and J dropped 4 bases, with 8 bases sitting between them. CDR3 length: 11 residues.